These 27 T cell receptor beta chains share one sample of origin, sequenced in a study of control samples from healthy donors and cancer patients. Here immunoSEQ multiplex PCR was the method, and the copy in TCRdb shows in-frame clones only, minus some. Among 150,000 to 200,000 clones listed, around 90% were seen once. Input material: blood. These receptors all stem from a man younger than 40 in good health.

This chain links TRBV12-5 with TRBJ2-7; 16 bases are shared with TRBD2. The V gene end was trimmed by 0 bases and the J gene end by 4 bases; junction bases not matched to a gene: 6. CDR1 is LGHNT, CDR2 FRNRAP, per germline. The CDR3 sequence is 18 residues long. CDR3: CASGLVQGTSGRAYEQYF. In nucleotides, the CDR3 is TGTGCTAGTGGTTTGGTACAAGGGACTAGCGGGAGGGCTTACGAGCAGTACTTC.

The V and J genes are TRBV27 and TRBJ2-7, with a weak D call TRBD2 (5 bases). This CDR3 contains 15 residues. With 3 bases removed from V and 1 base from J, the gap between germline ends came to 13 bases. From germline, CDR1 is MNHEY and CDR2 SMNVEV (reference sequence). In nucleotides, the CDR3 is TGTGCCAGCAGTTTGACCGGGATAGGGTCCTACGAGCAGTACTTC. Translation: CASSLTGIGSYEQYF.

The CDR3 DNA is TGTGCCAGCTCCATGGGGCAAGAGGCTGAAGCTTTCTTT. This gives the protein CASSMGQEAEAFF. J is TRBJ1-1 and V is TRBV28; perhaps TRBD1 as D (5 bases). CDR3 size: 13 residues. Germline V gene lookup returns CDR1 MDHEN and CDR2 SYDVKM. V dropped 8 bases and J dropped 6 bases, with 16 bases sitting between them.

As to this clone: A junction boundary mismatches the germline segment, possibly from a read error. The rearrangement joins TRBV6-1 to TRBJ1-5; D uncertain. The CDR3 is 13 amino acids. CDR1 and CDR2 from the germline V gene are MNHNS and SASEGT. The CDR3 protein is CASREGIGQPQHF. The CDR3 DNA follows: TGTGCCAGCAGGGAAGGGATAGGTCAGCCCCAGCATTTT.

The rearrangement joins TRBV5-4 to TRBJ2-3; D not certain. V was shortened by 0 bases and J by 4 bases, with 12 bases between the two germline ends. This CDR3 has 15 amino acids. Germline values: CDR1 SGHNT, CDR2 YYREEE (reference sequence). The DNA of the CDR3 is TGTGCCAGCAGCTTGGATCCCCTGGTCCCAGATACGCAGTATTTT. Translated: CASSLDPLVPDTQYF.

V usage is TRBV5-6 and J usage is TRBJ1-2; D possibly corresponds to TRBD1 (6 bases). Germline assignment: CDR1 SGHDT and CDR2 YYEEEE. This CDR3 contains 15 residues. Trimming took off 4 bases at V and 5 bases at J, with 18 bases between the two ends. DNA for the CDR3: TGTGCCAGCAGCCTCTTATCCCAGGGGACGTATGGCTACACCTTC. Its protein is CASSLLSQGTYGYTF.

This rearrangement joins TRBV6-2 or TRBV6-3 to TRBJ1-1; D ambiguous. Germline assignment: CDR1 MNHEY and CDR2 SVGEGT. This CDR3 has 12 amino acids. Trimming stripped 4 bases from V and 7 bases from J, with 10 bases between. As DNA, the CDR3 is TGTGCCAGCAGTTCTCCCACTCATGAAGCTTTCTTT. Translating gives CASSSPTHEAFF.

The rearrangement uses TRBV2 and TRBJ2-1, with TRBD1 as a possible D gene (6 bases). In germline, CDR1 is SNHLY, CDR2 FYNNEI. The V gene lost 10 bases and the J gene lost 7 bases, with 8 bases spanning the gap. CDR3 size: 10 residues. The chain's CDR3 is CATTGNEQFF. The CDR3, as DNA: TGTGCCACTACAGGGAATGAGCAGTTCTTC.

The gene calls are TRBV19 and TRBJ1-6; 8 nucleotides align to TRBD1. The CDR3 spans 14 residues. Germline CDR1 reads LNHDA; CDR2 reads SQIVND (reference sequence). Unmatched junction bases numbered 2, after V lost 3 bases and J lost 7 bases. CDR3 loop: CASSIGQGNSPLHF. CDR3 in DNA: TGTGCCAGTAGTATCGGACAGGGAAATTCACCCCTCCACTTT.

This chain links TRBV7-9 with TRBJ2-7; 10 nucleotides align to TRBD2. Germline V CDR1 and CDR2: SEHNR, FQNEAQ (reference sequence). The junction had 8 bases not matched to a gene; V was cut back by 5 bases and J by 7 bases. The CDR3 totals 14 residues. CDR3 sequence: CASSASSGGGEQYF. The CDR3 DNA reads as TGTGCCAGCAGCGCCTCTAGCGGGGGCGGGGAGCAGTACTTC.

The chain employs TRBV18 and TRBJ2-7; 9 bases match TRBD2. V trimming: 7 bases; J trimming: 5 bases; junction bases outside the gene matches: 9. The length of the CDR3 is 14 residues. CDR1 KGHSH and CDR2 LQKENI come from the germline V gene. CDR3 sequence (DNA): TGTGCCAGCTACACTGGCGGGAGGGCCCACGAGCAGTACTTC. It yields the protein CASYTGGRAHEQYF.

The rearrangement joins TRBV5-6 to TRBJ1-1, with D hard to call. Germline V CDR1 and CDR2: SGHDT, YYEEEE. CDR3 size: 13 residues. The germline V and J ends were trimmed by 0 bases and 5 bases, with 8 bases remaining between them. CDR3: CASSLGQTTEAFF. CDR3 nucleotides: TGTGCCAGCAGCTTGGGGCAGACTACTGAAGCTTTCTTT.

V and J are TRBV10-3 and TRBJ2-3, with TRBD2 identical over 14 bases. The CDR3 totals 15 residues. Germline V gene lookup returns CDR1 ENHRY and CDR2 SYGVKD. Trimming at V came to 5 bases and at J to 11 bases, leaving 9 bases not matched to a gene. For the CDR3, the DNA is TGTGCCATCAGTATGACTAGCGGGGGGGCGGGAGAGCAGTATTTT. This sequence encodes CAISMTSGGAGEQYF.

V and J are TRBV7-3 and TRBJ2-2; 13 bases align to TRBD2. With 5 bases clipped from V and 2 bases from J, the junction kept 5 bases outside the gene matches. The CDR3 covers 17 residues. Germline loops: CDR1 SGHTA, CDR2 FQGTGA. Here the CDR3 reads CASSPGTSGVNTGELFF. CDR3 DNA: TGTGCCAGCAGCCCCGGGACTAGCGGGGTTAACACCGGGGAGCTGTTTTTT.

The chain joins TRBV7-2 to TRBJ2-7, with no clear D. CDR1 and CDR2 from the germline V gene are SGHTA and FQGNSA. Trimming cost V 5 bases and J 0 bases, with 5 bases left between them. This CDR3 is 12 amino acids long. This chain's CDR3 is CASSAHSYEQYF. In nucleotides, the CDR3 is TGTGCCAGCAGCGCCCACTCCTACGAGCAGTACTTC.

This chain connects TRBV29-1 to TRBJ1-5; D unresolved. The CDR3 loop spans 11 amino acids. The germline V gene has CDR1 SQVTM and CDR2 ANQGSEA. Written as DNA, the CDR3 is TGCGTCTGGAGTTTGTCTCAGCCCCAGCATTTT. Protein sequence: CVWSLSQPQHF.

This clone was seen only a few times. Sequence at one end of the junction differs from germline and may be a read error. In nucleotides, the CDR3 is TGTGCCAGCTCCCCACAATCAGGGGACTACGAGCAGTACTTC. This sequence encodes CASSPQSGDYEQYF. The J gene is TRBJ2-7, the V gene TRBV18, with D possibly TRBD1 on 6 matching bases. The CDR3 contains 14 residues. Germline CDR1 KGHSH, CDR2 LQKENI.

This rearrangement joins TRBV3-1 (or the pseudogene TRBV3-2) to TRBJ1-5; D gene unclear. The germline V gene has CDR1 LGHDT and CDR2 YNNKEL (reference sequence). Trimming left V 1 base short and J 7 bases short, with 8 bases between. CDR3 length equals 13 residues. The CDR3 protein is CASSQGVKQPQHF. In DNA form, the CDR3 reads TGTGCCAGCAGCCAAGGGGTAAAGCAGCCCCAGCATTTT.

The chain has TRBV30 and TRBJ1-2; D possibly corresponds to TRBD1 (6 bases). V lost 8 bases, J lost 3 bases, and 16 bases lay in between. The CDR3 totals 13 residues. Germline-derived CDR1 and CDR2 are GTSNPN and SVGIG (reference sequence). The CDR3 loop reads CAAVQGRDYGYTF. The CDR3 coding sequence is TGTGCCGCGGTACAGGGTAGGGACTATGGCTACACCTTC.

The chain employs TRBV12-3 or TRBV12-4 and TRBJ2-7, with a tentative D call TRBD1 (6 bases). V was trimmed by 7 bases and J by 0 bases, leaving 10 bases between them. This CDR3 has 13 amino acids. The CDR3 nucleotides read TGTGCCAGCAATAGGGGGTACTCCTACGAGCAGTACTTC. Protein: CASNRGYSYEQYF.

The chain couples TRBV4-3 to TRBJ2-1, with D hard to call. The ends were cut back, 2 bases at V and 4 bases at J, with 12 bases in the middle. The CDR3 covers 15 residues. CDR1 LGHNA and CDR2 YSLEER come from the germline V gene. CDR3 in DNA: TGCGCCAGCAGCCAAAGTGCCCAGGCGTACAATGAGCAGTTCTTC. Residues: CASSQSAQAYNEQFF.

The rearrangement joins TRBV9 to TRBJ2-7; 7 bases fit TRBD2. Unmatched junction bases numbered 9, after V lost 4 bases and J lost 5 bases. CDR1 is SGDLS, CDR2 YYNGEE, per germline. The CDR3 totals 14 residues. In DNA, the CDR3 is TGTGCCAGCAGCCAGGGACTACTTGGCCACGAGCAGTACTTC. This encodes CASSQGLLGHEQYF.

This chain joins TRBV24-1 and TRBJ2-1; D is possibly TRBD2 (5 bases). Germline CDR1 is KGHDR and CDR2 is SFDVKD. V shed 5 bases and J shed 1 base, with 8 bases lying between them. The CDR3 extends over 14 amino acids. CDR3 residues: CATSGGPSYNEQFF. The DNA of the CDR3 is TGTGCCACCAGTGGAGGGCCTTCCTACAATGAGCAGTTCTTC.

The chain joins TRBV7-9 to TRBJ1-2; D is unclear. Per germline, CDR1 SEHNR and CDR2 FQNEAQ (reference sequence). V gave up 0 bases and J gave up 7 bases, with 3 bases separating them. CDR3 length: 11 amino acids. The CDR3 is CASSLAFGYTF. CDR3 sequence (DNA): TGTGCCAGCAGCTTAGCATTTGGCTACACCTTC.

V and J are TRBV5-1 and TRBJ1-1, with a tentative D call TRBD1 (5 bases). Germline V gene sequence: CDR1 SGHRS, CDR2 YFSETQ. This CDR3 spans 14 amino acids. The V and J ends lost 3 bases and 4 bases respectively, with 13 bases between them. The CDR3 here is CASSWDGRATEAFF. In DNA, the CDR3 is TGCGCCAGCAGCTGGGACGGGCGGGCCACTGAAGCTTTCTTT.

The genes are TRBV6-5 and TRBJ1-3; maybe TRBD1 (5 bases). The V end lost 6 bases, the J end lost 1 base, and 13 bases lay between the germline ends. Germline values: CDR1 MNHEY, CDR2 SVGAGI. CDR3 length: 15 amino acids. The CDR3 here is CASSRGTKSGNTIYF. The CDR3 nucleotides read TGTGCCAGCAGCCGGGGCACGAAATCTGGAAACACCATATATTTT.

The J gene is TRBJ2-5, the V gene TRBV4-2, with D unresolved. V lost 1 base and J lost 4, with 4 bases in between. There are 12 residues in the CDR3. CDR1 is LGHNA and CDR2 is YNFKEQ in the germline V gene. For the CDR3, the DNA is TGTGCCAGCAGCCAAGTTAGAGAGACCCAGTACTTC. Its translation: CASSQVRETQYF.